The source of this TCR beta chain is a study of regulatory T cells in long-lasting Graves disease. Overall study findings and caveats: Persistent cases of Graves' showed reduced TCR diversity relative to newly diagnosed patients. Newly diagnosed patients shared 950 to 1,000 public clonotypes; persistent patients shared under 3,000.

Combining iRepertoire HTBI primers with Arm-PCR of CDR3 regions, the authors built TCR beta libraries. TCRdb processed the multiplex PCR reads anew with MiXCR; each CDR3 protein has one entry. Here the sample spans about 460,000 distinct CDR3 sequences, 22% being singletons. Time point denoted: persistent/refractory GD, antithyroid drugs over 5 years with positive TRAb. RNA extracted from PBMCs served as the sequencing template. Approximately 9.6-milliliter peripheral blood samples went into EDTA tubes. This clonotype was seen at least ten times. Its antigen is unknown. Sequenced material: peripheral blood mononuclear cells (PBMCs), taken when the disease was refractory, from a patient treated with antithyroid drugs. The clonotype originates from a female donor with Graves disease.

The CDR3 nucleotides read TGCAGTGCTAGAGAGCGAGGCACTGAAGCTTTCTTT. This codes for CSARERGTEAFF. This chain joins TRBV20-1 and TRBJ1-1; D ambiguous. The CDR3 sequence is 12 residues long. Trimming cost V 0 bases and J 4 bases, with 6 bases left between them. Germline CDR1 DFQATT, CDR2 SNEGSKA (reference sequence).